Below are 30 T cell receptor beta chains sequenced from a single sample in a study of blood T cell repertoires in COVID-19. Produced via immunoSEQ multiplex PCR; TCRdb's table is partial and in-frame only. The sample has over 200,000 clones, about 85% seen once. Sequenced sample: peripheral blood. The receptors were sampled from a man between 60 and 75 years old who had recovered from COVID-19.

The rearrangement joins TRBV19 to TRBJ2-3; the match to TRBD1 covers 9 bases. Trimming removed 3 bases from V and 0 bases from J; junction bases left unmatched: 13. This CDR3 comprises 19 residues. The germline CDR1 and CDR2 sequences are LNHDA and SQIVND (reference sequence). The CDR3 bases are TGTGCCAGTAGTATTCAGCACAGGGGGCTAGTCCCTAGCACAGATACGCAGTATTTT. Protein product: CASSIQHRGLVPSTDTQYF. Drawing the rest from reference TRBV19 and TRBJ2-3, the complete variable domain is DGGITQSPKYLFRKEGQNVTLSCEQNLNHDAMYWYRQDPGQGLRLIYYSQIVNDFQKGDIAEGYSVSREKKESFPLTVTSAQKNPTAFYLCASSIQHRGLVPSTDTQYFGPGTRLTVL.

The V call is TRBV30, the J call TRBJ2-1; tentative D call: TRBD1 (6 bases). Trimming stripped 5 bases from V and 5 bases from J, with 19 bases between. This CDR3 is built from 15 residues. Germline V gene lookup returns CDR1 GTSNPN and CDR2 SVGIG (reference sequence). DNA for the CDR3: TGTGCCTGGGGGGGTCGCGTTGGACAGAACAATGAGCAGTTCTTC. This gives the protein CAWGGRVGQNNEQFF.

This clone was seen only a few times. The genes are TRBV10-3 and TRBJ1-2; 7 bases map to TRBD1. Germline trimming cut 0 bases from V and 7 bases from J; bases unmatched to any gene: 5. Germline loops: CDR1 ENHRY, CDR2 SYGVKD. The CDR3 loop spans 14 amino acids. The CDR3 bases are TGTGCCATCAGTGAGTCGAAGGGGGCTGGTGGCTACACCTTC. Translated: CAISESKGAGGYTF.

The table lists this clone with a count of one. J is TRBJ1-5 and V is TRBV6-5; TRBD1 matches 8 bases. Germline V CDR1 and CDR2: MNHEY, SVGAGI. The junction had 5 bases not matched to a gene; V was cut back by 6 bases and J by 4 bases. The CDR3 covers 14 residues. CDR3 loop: CASSFTGGNQPQHF. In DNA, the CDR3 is TGTGCCAGCAGCTTTACAGGGGGGAATCAGCCCCAGCATTTT.

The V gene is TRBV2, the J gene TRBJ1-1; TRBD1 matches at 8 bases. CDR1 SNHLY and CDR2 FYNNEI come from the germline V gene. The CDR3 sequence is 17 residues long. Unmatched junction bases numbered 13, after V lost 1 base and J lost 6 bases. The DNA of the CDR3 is TGTGCCAGCAGTGAAGACAGGGGGAGAATTTTCGTTTCTGAAGCTTTCTTT. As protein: CASSEDRGRIFVSEAFF.

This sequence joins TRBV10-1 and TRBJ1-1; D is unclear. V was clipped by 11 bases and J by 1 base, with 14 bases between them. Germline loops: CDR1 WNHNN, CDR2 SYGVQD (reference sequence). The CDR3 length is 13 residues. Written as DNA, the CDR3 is TGCGCCCCACCCGCGCAATCGAACACTGAAGCTTTCTTT. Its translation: CAPPAQSNTEAFF.

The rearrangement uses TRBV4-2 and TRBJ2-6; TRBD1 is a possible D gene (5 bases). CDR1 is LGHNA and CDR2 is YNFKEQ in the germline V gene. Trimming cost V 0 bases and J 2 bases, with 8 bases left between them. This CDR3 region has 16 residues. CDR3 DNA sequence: TGTGCCAGCAGCCAAGATCCAGGGACTGGGGCCAACGTCCTGACTTTC. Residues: CASSQDPGTGANVLTF.

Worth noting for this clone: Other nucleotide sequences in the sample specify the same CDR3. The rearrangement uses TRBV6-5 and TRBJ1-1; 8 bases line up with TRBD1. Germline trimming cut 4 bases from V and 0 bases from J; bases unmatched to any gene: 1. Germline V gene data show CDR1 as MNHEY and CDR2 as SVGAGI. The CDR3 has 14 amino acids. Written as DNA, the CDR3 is TGTGCCAGCAGTTTGGACAGGGTGAACACTGAAGCTTTCTTT. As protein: CASSLDRVNTEAFF.

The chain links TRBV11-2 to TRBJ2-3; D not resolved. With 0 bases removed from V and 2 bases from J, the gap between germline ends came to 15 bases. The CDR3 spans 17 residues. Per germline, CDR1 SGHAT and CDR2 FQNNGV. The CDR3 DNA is TGTGCCAGCAGCTTAGAATGGCCCCCTCCTTTCACAGATACGCAGTATTTT. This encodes CASSLEWPPPFTDTQYF.

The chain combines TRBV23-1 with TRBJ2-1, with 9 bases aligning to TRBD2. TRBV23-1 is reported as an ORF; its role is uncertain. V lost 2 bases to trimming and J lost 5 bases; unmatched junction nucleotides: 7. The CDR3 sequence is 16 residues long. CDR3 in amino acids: CASSQESSGDHNEQFF. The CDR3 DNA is TGCGCCAGCAGTCAAGAGTCTAGCGGGGATCACAATGAGCAGTTCTTC.

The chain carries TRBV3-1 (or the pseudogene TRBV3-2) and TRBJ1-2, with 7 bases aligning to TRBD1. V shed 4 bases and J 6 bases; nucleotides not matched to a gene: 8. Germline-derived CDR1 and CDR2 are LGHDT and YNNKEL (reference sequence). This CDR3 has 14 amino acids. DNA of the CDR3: TGTGCCAGCAGCCCAGTTAAGGGGGCTGATGGCTACACCTTC. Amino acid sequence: CASSPVKGADGYTF.

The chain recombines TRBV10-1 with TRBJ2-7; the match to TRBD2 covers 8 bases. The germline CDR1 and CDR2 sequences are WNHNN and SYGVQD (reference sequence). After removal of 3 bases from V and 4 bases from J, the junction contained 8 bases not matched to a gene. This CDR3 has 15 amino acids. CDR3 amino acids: CASSEIAGTKYEQYF. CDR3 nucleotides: TGCGCCAGCAGTGAAATAGCGGGGACGAAATACGAGCAGTACTTC.

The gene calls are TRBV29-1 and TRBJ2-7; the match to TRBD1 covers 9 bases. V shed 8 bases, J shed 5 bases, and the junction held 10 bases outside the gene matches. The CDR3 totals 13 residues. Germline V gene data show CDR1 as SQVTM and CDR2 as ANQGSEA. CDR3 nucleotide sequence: TGCAGCACCGCGGGACAGGGACAGGACGAGCAGTACTTC. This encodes CSTAGQGQDEQYF.

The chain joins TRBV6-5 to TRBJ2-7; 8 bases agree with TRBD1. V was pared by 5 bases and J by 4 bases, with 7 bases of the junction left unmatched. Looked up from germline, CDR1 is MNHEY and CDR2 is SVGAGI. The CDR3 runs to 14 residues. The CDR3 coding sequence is TGTGCCAGCAGTCAAAGGGACAGGACTTACGAGCAGTACTTC. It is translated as CASSQRDRTYEQYF.

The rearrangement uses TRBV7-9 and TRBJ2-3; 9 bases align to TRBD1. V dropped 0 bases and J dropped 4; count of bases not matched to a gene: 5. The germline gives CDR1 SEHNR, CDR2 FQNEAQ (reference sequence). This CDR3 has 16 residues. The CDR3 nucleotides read TGTGCCAGCAGCTTAGCGGACAGGGGAAGGGCAGATACGCAGTATTTT. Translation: CASSLADRGRADTQYF.

The CDR3 nucleotides are TGCGCCAGCAGGGGGGGGGCGACTGATGGTGAAGCTTTCTTT. Translating it yields CASRGGATDGEAFF. This chain links TRBV10-2 with TRBJ1-1, with a tentative D call TRBD1 (6 bases). CDR1 and CDR2 (germline): WSHSY, SAAADI. The CDR3 contains 14 residues. Trimming cost V 6 bases and J 7 bases, with 18 bases left between them.

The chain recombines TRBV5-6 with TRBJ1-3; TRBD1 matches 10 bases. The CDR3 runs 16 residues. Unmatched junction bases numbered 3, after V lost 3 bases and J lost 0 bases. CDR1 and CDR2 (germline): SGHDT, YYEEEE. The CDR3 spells CASSSGQGSSGNTIYF. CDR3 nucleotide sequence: TGTGCCAGCAGCTCGGGACAGGGGAGCTCTGGAAACACCATATATTTT.

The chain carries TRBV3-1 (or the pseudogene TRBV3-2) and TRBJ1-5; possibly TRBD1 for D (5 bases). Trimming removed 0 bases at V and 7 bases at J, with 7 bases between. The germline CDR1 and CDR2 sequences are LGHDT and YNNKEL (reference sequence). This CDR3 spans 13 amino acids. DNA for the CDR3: TGTGCCAGCAGCCAAGACAGGGTGCAGCCCCAGCATTTT. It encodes CASSQDRVQPQHF.

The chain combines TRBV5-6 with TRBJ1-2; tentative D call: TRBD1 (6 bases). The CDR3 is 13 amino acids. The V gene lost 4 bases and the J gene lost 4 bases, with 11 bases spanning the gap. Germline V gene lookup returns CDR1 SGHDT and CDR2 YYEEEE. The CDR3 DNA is TGTGCCAGCAGCAGGACAGATTCCTATGGCTACACCTTC. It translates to CASSRTDSYGYTF. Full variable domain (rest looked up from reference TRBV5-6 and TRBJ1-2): DAGVTQSPTHLIKTRGQQVTLRCSPKSGHDTVSWYQQALGQGPQFIFQYYEEEERQRGNFPDRFSGHQFPNYSSELNVNALLLGDSALYLCASSRTDSYGYTFGSGTRLTVV.

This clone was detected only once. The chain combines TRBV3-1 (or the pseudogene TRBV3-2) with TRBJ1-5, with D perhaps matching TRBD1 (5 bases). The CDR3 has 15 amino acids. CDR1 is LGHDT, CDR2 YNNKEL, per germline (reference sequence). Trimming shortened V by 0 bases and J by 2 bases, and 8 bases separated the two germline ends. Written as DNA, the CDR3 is TGTGCCAGCAGCCAAGATCAGGGTGGCAATCAGCCCCAGCATTTT. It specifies CASSQDQGGNQPQHF.

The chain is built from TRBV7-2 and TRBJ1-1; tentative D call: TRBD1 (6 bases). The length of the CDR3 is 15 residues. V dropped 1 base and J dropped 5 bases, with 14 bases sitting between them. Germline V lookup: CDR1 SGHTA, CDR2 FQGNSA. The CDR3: CASSLVATGSTEAFF. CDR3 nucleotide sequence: TGTGCCAGCAGCTTAGTTGCCACAGGGAGTACTGAAGCTTTCTTT.

Written as DNA, the CDR3 is TGTGCCAGCAGTCGGACTAGTCCCCATGAGCAGTTCTTC. This encodes CASSRTSPHEQFF. The chain combines TRBV6-2 or TRBV6-3 with TRBJ2-1; 7 positions match TRBD2. From germline, CDR1 is MNHEY and CDR2 SVGEGT. The CDR3 spans 13 residues. V lost 5 bases and J lost 8; bases outside the gene matches: 6.

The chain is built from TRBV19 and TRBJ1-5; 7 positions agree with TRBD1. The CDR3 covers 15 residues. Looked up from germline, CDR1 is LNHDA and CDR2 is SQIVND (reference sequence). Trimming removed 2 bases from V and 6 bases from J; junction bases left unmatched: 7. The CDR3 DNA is TGTGCCAGTAGTATAACCGGGACAGCGATTCAGCCCCAGCATTTT. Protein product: CASSITGTAIQPQHF.

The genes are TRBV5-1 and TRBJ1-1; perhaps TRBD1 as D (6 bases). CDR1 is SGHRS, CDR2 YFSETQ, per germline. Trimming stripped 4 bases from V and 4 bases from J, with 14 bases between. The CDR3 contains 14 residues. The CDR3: CASSLIAGATEAFF. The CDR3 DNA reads TGCGCCAGCAGCCTGATCGCAGGGGCCACTGAAGCTTTCTTT.

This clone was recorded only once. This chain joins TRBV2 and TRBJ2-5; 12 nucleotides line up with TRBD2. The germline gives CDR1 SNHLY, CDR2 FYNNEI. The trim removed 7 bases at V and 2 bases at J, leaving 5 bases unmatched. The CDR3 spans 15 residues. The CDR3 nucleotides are TGTGCCAGCAACCCGACTAGCGGGGGTCAAGAGACCCAGTACTTC. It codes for CASNPTSGGQETQYF.

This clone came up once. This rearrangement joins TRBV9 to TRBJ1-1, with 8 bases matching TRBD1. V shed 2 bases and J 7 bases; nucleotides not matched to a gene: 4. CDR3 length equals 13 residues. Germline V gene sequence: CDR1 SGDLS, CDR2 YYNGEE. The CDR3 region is CASSVGQGSEAFF. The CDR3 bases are TGTGCCAGCAGCGTCGGACAGGGAAGTGAAGCTTTCTTT.

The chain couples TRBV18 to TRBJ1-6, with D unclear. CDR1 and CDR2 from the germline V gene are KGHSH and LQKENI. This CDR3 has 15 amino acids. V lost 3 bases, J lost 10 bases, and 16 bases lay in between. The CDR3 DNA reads TGTGCCAGCTCACCCACCCAAAATGACATCTCACCCCTCCACTTT. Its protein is CASSPTQNDISPLHF.

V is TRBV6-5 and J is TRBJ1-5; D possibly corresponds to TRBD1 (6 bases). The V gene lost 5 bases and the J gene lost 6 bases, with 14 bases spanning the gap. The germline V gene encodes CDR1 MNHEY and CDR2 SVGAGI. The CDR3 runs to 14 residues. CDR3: CASSPGAPGQPQHF. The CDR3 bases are TGTGCCAGCAGTCCAGGGGCACCTGGTCAGCCCCAGCATTTT.

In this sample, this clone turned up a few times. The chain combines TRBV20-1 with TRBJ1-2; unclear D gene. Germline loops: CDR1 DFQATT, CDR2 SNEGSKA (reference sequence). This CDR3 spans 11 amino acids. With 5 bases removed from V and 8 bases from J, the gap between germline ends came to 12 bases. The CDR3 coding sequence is TGCAGTGCTGCGGAGGGTTACGGCTACACCTTC. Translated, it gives CSAAEGYGYTF.

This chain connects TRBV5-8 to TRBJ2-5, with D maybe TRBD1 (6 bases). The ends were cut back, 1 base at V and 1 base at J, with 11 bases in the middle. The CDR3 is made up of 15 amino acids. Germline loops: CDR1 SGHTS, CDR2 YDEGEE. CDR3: CASSLWGHIQETQYF. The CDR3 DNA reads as TGTGCCAGCAGCTTGTGGGGACATATCCAAGAGACCCAGTACTTC.